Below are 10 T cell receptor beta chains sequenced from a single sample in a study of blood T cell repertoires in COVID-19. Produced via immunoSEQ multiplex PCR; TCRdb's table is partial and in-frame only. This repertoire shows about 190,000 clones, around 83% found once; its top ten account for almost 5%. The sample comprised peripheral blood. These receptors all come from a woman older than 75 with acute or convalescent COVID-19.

Written as DNA, the CDR3 is TGTGCCAGTAGTATAGTCGACCGGGCACCCCTCCACTTT. This gives the protein CASSIVDRAPLHF. The rearrangement links TRBV19 to TRBJ1-6; D unresolved. The CDR3 runs to 13 residues. With 1 base removed from V and 11 bases from J, the gap between germline ends came to 9 bases. Per the germline V gene, CDR1 is LNHDA and CDR2 is SQIVND (reference sequence).

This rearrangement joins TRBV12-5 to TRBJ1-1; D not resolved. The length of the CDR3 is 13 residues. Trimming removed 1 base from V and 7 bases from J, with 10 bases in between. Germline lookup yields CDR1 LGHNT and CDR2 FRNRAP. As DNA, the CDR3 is TGTGCTAGTGGTTTGGGGGCGCCCGTTGAAGCTTTCTTT. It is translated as CASGLGAPVEAFF.

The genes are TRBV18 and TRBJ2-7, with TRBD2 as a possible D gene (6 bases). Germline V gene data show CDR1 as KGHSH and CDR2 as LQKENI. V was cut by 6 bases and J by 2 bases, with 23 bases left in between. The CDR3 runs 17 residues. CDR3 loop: CASSPTTPTGTPYEQYF. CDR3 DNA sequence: TGTGCCAGCTCGCCGACAACGCCCACCGGGACTCCCTACGAGCAGTACTTC.

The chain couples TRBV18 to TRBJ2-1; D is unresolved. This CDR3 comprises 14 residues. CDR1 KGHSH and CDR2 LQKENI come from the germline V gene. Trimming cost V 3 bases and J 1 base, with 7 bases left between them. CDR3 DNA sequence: TGTGCCAGCTCACCTTCAGCGTCCTACAATGAGCAGTTCTTC. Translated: CASSPSASYNEQFF.

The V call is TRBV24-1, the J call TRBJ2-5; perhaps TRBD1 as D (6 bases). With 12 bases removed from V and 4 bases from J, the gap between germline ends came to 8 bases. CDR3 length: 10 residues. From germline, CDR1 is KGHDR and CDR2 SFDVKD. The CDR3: CAAQGETQYF. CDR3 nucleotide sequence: TGTGCCGCACAGGGAGAGACCCAGTACTTC.

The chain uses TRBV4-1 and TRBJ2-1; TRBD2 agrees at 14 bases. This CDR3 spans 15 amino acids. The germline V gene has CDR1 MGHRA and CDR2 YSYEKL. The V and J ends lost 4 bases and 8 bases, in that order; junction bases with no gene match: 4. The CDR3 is CASSPGTSGSHEQFF. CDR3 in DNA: TGCGCCAGCAGCCCTGGGACTAGCGGGAGCCATGAGCAGTTCTTC.

The CDR3 region has the DNA TGCGCCAGCCGGGCCGGGACAGCCGAAGAGACCCAGTACTTC. Translated: CASRAGTAEETQYF. The chain combines TRBV5-1 with TRBJ2-5, with 7 bases identical to TRBD1. Per the germline V gene, CDR1 is SGHRS and CDR2 is YFSETQ. CDR3 size: 14 residues. Trimming cost V 7 bases and J 3 bases; bases outside gene matches: 9.

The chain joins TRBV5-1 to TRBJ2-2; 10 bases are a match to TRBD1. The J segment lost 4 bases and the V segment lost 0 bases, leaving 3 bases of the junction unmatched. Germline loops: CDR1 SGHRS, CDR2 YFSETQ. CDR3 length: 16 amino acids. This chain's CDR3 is CASSLGQGALTGELFF. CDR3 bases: TGCGCCAGCAGCTTGGGACAGGGGGCCCTCACCGGGGAGCTGTTTTTT.

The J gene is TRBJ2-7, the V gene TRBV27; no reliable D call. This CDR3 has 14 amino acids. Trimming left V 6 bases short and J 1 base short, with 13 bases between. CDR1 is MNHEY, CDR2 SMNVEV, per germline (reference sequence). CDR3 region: CASSRLTSSYEQYF. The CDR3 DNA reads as TGTGCCAGCAGCCGGTTGACATCTTCCTACGAGCAGTACTTC.

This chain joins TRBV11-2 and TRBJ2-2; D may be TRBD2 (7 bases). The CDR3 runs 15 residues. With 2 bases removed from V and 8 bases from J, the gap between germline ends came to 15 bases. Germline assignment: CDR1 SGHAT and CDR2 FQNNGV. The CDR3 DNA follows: TGTGCCAGCAGCTTAAGGGGGAGGGCCTTTGGGGAGCTGTTTTTT. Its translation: CASSLRGRAFGELFF.